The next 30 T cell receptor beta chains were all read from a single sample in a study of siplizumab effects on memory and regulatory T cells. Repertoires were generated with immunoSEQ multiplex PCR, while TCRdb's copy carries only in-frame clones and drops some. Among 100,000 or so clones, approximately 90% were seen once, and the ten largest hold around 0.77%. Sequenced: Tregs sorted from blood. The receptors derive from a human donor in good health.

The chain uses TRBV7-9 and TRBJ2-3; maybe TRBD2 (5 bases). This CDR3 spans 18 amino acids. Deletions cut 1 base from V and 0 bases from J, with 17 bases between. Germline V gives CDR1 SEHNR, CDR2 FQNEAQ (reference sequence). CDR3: CASSLGLAALYSTDTQYF. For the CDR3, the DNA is TGTGCCAGCAGCTTAGGGCTAGCCGCACTCTATAGCACAGATACGCAGTATTTT.

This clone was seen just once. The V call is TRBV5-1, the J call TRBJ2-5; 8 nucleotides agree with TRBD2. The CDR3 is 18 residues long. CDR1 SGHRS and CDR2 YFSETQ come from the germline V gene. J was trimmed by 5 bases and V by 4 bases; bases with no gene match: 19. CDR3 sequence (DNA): TGCGCCAGCAGCCCCTCCCCGCCACTAGCGGTGGGGGGGGAGACCCAGTACTTC. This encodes CASSPSPPLAVGGETQYF.

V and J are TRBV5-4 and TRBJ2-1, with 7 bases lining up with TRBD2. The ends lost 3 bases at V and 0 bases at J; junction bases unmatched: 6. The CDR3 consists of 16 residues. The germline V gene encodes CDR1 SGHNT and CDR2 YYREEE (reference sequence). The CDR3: CASSSYSSGSYNEQFF. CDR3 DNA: TGTGCCAGCAGCTCCTATTCTAGCGGCTCCTACAATGAGCAGTTCTTC.

CDR3 bases: TGTGCCAGCAGCTTGGCAGGACAGGGGGCTGACGAGCAGTACTTC. Protein: CASSLAGQGADEQYF. The chain has TRBV5-6 and TRBJ2-7, with 11 bases lining up with TRBD1. The CDR3 is 15 residues long. Trimming removed 0 bases from V and 5 bases from J; junction bases left unmatched: 4. Germline V gene data show CDR1 as SGHDT and CDR2 as YYEEEE.

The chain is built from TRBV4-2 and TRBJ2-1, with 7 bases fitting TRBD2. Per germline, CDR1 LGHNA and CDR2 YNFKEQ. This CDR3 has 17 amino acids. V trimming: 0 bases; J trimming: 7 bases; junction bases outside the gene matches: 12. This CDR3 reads CASSQDPPPGGINEQFF. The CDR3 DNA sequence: TGTGCCAGCAGCCAAGATCCCCCCCCGGGAGGTATTAATGAGCAGTTCTTC.

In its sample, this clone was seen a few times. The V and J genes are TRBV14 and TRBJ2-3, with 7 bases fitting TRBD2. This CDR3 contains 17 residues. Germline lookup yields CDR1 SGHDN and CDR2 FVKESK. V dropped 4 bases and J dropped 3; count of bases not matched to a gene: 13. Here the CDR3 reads CASSPTGLVGRTDTQYF. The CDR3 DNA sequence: TGTGCCAGCAGCCCCACCGGACTAGTCGGGAGGACAGATACGCAGTATTTT.

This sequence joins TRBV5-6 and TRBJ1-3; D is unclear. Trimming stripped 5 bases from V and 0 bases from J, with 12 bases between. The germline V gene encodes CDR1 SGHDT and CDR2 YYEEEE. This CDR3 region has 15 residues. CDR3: CASSRAGVSGNTIYF. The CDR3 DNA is TGTGCCAGCAGTCGGGCTGGCGTCTCTGGAAACACCATATATTTT.

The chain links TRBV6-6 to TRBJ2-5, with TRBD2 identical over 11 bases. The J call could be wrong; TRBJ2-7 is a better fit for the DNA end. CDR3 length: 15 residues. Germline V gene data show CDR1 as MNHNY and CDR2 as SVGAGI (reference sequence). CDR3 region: CASSPSGRISYEQYF. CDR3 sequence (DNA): TGTGCCAGCAGTCCTAGCGGGAGGATCTCCTACGAGCAGTACTTC.

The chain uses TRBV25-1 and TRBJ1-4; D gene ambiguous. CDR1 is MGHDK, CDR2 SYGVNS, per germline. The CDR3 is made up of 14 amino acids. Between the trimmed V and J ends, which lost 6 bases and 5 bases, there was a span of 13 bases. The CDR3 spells CASSGPRFNEKLFF. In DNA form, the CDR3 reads TGTGCCAGCAGCGGCCCACGATTCAATGAAAAACTGTTTTTT.

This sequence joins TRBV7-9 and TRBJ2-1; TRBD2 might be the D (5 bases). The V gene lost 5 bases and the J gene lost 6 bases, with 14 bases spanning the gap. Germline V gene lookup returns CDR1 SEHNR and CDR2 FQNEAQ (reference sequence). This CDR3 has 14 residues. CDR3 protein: CASSPVLAGNEQFF. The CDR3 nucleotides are TGTGCCAGCAGCCCTGTGCTAGCAGGCAATGAGCAGTTCTTC.

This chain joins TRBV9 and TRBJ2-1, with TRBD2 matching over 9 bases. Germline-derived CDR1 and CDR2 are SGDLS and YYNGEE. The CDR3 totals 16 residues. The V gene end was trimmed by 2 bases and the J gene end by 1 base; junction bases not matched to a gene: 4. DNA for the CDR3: TGTGCCAGCAGCGTTCAGACTAGCGGATCCTACAATGAGCAGTTCTTC. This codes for CASSVQTSGSYNEQFF.

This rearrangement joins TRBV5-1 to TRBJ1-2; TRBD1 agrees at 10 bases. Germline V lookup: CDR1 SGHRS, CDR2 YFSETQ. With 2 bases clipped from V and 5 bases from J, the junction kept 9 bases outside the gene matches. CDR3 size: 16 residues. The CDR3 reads CASSFSGKGQGYGYTF. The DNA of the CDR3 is TGCGCCAGCAGCTTTAGTGGGAAGGGACAGGGGTATGGCTACACCTTC.

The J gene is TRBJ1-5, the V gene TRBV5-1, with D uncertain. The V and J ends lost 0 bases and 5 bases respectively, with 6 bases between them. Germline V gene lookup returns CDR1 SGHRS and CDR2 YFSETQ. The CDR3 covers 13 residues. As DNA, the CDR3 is TGCGCCAGCAGCTTGGGCAGACATCAGCCCCAGCATTTT. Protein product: CASSLGRHQPQHF.

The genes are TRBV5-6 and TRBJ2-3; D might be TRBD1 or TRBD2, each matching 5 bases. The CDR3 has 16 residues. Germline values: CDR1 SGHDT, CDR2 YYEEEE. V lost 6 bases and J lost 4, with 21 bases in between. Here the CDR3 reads CASKNRDDQWADTQYF. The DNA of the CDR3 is TGTGCCAGCAAAAATCGGGACGACCAATGGGCAGATACGCAGTATTTT.

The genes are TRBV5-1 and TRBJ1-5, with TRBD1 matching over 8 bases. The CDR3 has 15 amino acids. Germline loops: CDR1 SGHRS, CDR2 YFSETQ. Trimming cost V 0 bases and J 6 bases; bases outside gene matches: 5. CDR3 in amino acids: CASSLGSGGSQPQHF. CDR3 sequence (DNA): TGCGCCAGCAGCTTGGGGTCAGGGGGCAGTCAGCCCCAGCATTTT.

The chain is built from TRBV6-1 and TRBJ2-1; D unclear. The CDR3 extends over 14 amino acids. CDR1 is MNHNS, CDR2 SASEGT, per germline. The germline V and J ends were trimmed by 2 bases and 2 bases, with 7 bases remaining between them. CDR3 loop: CASSELAAYNEQFF. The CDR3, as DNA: TGTGCCAGCAGTGAATTAGCAGCCTACAATGAGCAGTTCTTC.

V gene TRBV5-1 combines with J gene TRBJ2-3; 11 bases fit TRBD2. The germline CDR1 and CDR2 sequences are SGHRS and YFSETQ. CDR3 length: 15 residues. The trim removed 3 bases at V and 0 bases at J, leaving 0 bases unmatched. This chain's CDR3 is CASSWTSGSTDTQYF. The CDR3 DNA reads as TGCGCCAGCAGCTGGACTAGCGGGAGCACAGATACGCAGTATTTT.

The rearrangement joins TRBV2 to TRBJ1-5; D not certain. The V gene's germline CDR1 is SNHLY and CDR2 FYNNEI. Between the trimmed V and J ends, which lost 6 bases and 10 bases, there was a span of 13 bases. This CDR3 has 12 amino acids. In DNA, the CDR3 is TGTGCCAGCAGCATTGGTCCCGGACCCCAGCATTTT. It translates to CASSIGPGPQHF. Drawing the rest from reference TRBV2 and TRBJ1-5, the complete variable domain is EPEVTQTPSHQVTQMGQEVILRCVPISNHLYFYWYRQILGQKVEFLVSFYNNEISEKSEIFDDQFSVERPDGSNFTLKIRSTKLEDSAMYFCASSIGPGPQHFGDGTRLSIL.

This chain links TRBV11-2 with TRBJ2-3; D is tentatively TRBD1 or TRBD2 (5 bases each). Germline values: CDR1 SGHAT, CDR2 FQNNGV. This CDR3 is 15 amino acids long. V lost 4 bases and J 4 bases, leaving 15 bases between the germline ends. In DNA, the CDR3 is TGTGCCAGCAGCTCCGTCCTCCGGGACGCAGATACGCAGTATTTT. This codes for CASSSVLRDADTQYF.

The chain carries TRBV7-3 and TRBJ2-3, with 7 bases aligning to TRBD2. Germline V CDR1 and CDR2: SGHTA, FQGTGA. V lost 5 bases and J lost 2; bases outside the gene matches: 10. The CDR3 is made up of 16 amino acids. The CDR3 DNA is TGTGCCAGCAGCGGTGGAGCTAGCGGAACCACAGATACGCAGTATTTT. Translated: CASSGGASGTTDTQYF. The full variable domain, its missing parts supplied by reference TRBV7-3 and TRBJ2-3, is GAGVSQTPSNKVTEKGKYVELRCDPISGHTALYWYRQSLGQGPEFLIYFQGTGAADDSGLPNDRFFAVRPEGSVSTLKIQRTERGDSAVYLCASSGGASGTTDTQYFGPGTRLTVL.

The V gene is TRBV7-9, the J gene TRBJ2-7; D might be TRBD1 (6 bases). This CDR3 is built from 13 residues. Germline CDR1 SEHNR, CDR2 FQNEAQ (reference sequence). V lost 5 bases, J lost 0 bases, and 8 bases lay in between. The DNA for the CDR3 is TGTGCCAGCAGCCGGGACAACTCCTACGAGCAGTACTTC. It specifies CASSRDNSYEQYF.

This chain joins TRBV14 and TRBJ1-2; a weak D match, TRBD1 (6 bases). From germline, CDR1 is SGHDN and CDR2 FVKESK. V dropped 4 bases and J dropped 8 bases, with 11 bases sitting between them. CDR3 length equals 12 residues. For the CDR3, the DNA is TGTGCCAGCAGCCCAAGGGGGGGCGGCTACACCTTC. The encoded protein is CASSPRGGGYTF. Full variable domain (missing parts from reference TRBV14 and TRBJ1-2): EAGVTQFPSHSVIEKGQTVTLRCDPISGHDNLYWYRRVMGKEIKFLLHFVKESKQDESGMPNNRFLAERTGGTYSTLKVQPAELEDSGVYFCASSPRGGGYTFGSGTRLTVV.

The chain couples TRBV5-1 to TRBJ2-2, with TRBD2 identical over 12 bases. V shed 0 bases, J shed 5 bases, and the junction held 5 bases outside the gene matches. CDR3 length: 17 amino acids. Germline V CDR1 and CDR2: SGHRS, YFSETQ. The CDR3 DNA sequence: TGCGCCAGCAGCTTGGAAGCTGGGACTAGCGGGACCGGGGAGCTGTTTTTT. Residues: CASSLEAGTSGTGELFF.

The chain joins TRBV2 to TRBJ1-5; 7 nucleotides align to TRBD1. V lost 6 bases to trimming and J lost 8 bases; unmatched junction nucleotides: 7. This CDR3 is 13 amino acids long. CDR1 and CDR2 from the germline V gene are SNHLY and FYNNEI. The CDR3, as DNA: TGTGCCAGCAGGGACAGGCCTCTTGAGCCCCAGCATTTT. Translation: CASRDRPLEPQHF.

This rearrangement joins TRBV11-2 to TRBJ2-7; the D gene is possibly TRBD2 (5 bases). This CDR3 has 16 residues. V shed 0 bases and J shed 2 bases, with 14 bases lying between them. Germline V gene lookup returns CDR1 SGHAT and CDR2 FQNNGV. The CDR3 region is CASSLDLGLRPYEQYF. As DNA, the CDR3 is TGTGCCAGCAGCTTAGACCTCGGACTCAGACCCTACGAGCAGTACTTC.

CDR3 in amino acids: CASGPTGPGEQYF. Written as DNA, the CDR3 is TGTGCCAGCGGCCCCACTGGCCCTGGCGAGCAGTACTTC. V usage is TRBV28 and J usage is TRBJ2-7; D is undetermined. Germline V gives CDR1 MDHEN, CDR2 SYDVKM. V was cut by 8 bases and J by 6 bases, with 17 bases left in between. The CDR3 has 13 residues.

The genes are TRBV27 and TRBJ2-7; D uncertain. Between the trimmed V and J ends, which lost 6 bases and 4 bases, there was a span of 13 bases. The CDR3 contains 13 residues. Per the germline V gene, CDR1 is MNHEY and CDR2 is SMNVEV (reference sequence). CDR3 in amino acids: CASRRGRSYEQYF. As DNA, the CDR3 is TGTGCCAGCAGGAGAGGTAGGAGTTACGAGCAGTACTTC.

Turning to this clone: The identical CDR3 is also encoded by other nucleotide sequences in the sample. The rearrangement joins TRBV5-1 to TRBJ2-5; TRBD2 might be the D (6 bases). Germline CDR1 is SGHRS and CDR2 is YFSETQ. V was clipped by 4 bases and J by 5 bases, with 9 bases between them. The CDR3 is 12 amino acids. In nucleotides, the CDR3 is TGCGCCAGCAGCGGCGGGGTGGAGACCCAGTACTTC. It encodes CASSGGVETQYF.

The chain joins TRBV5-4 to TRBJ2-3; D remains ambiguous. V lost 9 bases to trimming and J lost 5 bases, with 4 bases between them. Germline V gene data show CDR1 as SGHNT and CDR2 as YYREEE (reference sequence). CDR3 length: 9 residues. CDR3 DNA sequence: TGTGCCACAGGAGATACGCAGTATTTT. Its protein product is CATGDTQYF.

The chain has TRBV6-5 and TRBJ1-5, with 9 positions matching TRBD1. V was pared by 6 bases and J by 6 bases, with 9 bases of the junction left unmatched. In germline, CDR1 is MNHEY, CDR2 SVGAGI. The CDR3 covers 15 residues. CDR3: CASRQQGAEGQPQHF. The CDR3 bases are TGTGCCAGCAGGCAACAGGGGGCGGAGGGTCAGCCCCAGCATTTT.